This is a list of T cell receptor beta chains from one sample in a study of identical twins. MiXCR was run by TCRdb on the 5' RACE reads, yielding one entry per CDR3 protein. The sample consists of about 730,000 distinct CDR3 sequences, 21% of them appearing once. This sample was also put to use in a study of T cells expressing NK-cell markers.

Sequencing was performed on PBMCs. The receptors shown here come from a woman between 18 and 29 years old in good health. The CDR3 runs from the conserved cysteine through the conserved F or W. Fields, in order: V gene, J gene, CDR3 protein.

TRBV7-8	TRBJ2-1	CASEGGRINEQFF
TRBV20-1	TRBJ2-7	CSASFPHSSLGEQYF
TRBV11-2	TRBJ2-3	CASSLRTSGRAVRGTDTQYF
TRBV20-1	TRBJ2-1	CSARASGRGNEQFF
TRBV6-1	TRBJ2-5	CASSHRGDPLETQYF
TRBV27	TRBJ2-1	CASSFTREGQFF
TRBV4-3	TRBJ2-1	CASSHLTGVTVHEQFF
TRBV12-3/TRBV12-4	TRBJ1-1	CASSLSRGATEAFF
TRBV11-1	TRBJ2-1	CASSLLRSVGGSSYNEQFF
TRBV5-1	TRBJ1-2	CASSLEFRGNYGYTF
TRBV7-9	TRBJ2-5	CASSLEASLKTQYF
TRBV7-3	TRBJ2-7	CASSLTNSGDEQYF
TRBV6-1	TRBJ1-2	CASVQAGGRGYTF
TRBV5-8	TRBJ1-1	CASNSGTAETEAFF
TRBV5-1	TRBJ2-7	CASSLTGVASYEQYF
TRBV5-1	TRBJ1-2	CASRGLRGLDGYTF
TRBV29-1	TRBJ2-4	CSVEFNSRIAGQGIQYF
TRBV20-1	TRBJ1-2	CSASTQGQSYGYTF
TRBV5-1	TRBJ2-1	CASSLGGSRLAGGNEQFF
TRBV6-5	TRBJ2-3	CASSYPSGLRDTQYF
TRBV15	TRBJ2-7	CATSFRSDSYEQYF
TRBV25-1	TRBJ2-4	CASSETGARNKNIQYF
TRBV5-6	TRBJ2-7	CASSKDWGSGRAGEQYF
TRBV29-1	TRBJ2-1	CSVEDPGLAGGRASYNEQFF
TRBV7-2	TRBJ2-1	CASSLVTGLVLNEQFF
TRBV15	TRBJ2-5	CATSRDGRDQETQYF
TRBV7-2	TRBJ2-7	CASSLGLHYEQYF
TRBV20-1	TRBJ2-1	CSASGFHRGDYNEQFF
TRBV11-2	TRBJ2-1	CASRLSRGSNYNEQFF
TRBV20-1	TRBJ2-2	CSARRGGPNTGELFF
TRBV7-2	TRBJ2-3	CASSFSGGSTDTQYF
TRBV21-1	TRBJ2-1	CASSNSQIGFGPDEQFF
TRBV6-1	TRBJ2-7	CASSRGQTYEQYF
TRBV29-1	TRBJ2-3	CSVLRDKITDTQYF
TRBV12-3/TRBV12-4	TRBJ1-5	CASSSGTGDNQPQHF
TRBV25-1	TRBJ2-7	CASSDAARGLYEQYF
TRBV6-5	TRBJ2-1	CASSYSLAGEGSEQFF
TRBV25-1	TRBJ2-3	CASSEFGVRSLYF
TRBV29-1	TRBJ2-5	CSVGTGPETQYF
TRBV20-1	TRBJ2-3	CSAGGVVSGSTDTQYF
TRBV4-3	TRBJ1-2	CASSQEAGQGSYGYTF
TRBV25-1	TRBJ1-6	CASSRRDIRDSPLHF
TRBV20-1	TRBJ2-1	CSAYRGDEQFF
TRBV7-9	TRBJ2-2	CASSSRWGENTGELFF
TRBV20-1	TRBJ2-1	CSARGTYNNEQFF
TRBV19	TRBJ1-5	CASHDRGNQPQHF
TRBV18	TRBJ2-5	CASSPLSRTGEETQYF
TRBV13	TRBJ2-3	CASSLAASSTSTDTQYF
TRBV12-3/TRBV12-4	TRBJ2-1	CASSPPGLAGGPFEQFF
TRBV4-3	TRBJ2-5	CASSRGTSGRGETQYF
TRBV27	TRBJ2-1	CASSGTSGSANEQFF
TRBV5-1	TRBJ2-1	CASSGPGKSSYNEQFF
TRBV20-1	TRBJ1-3	CSAYSRGQGNTIYF
TRBV27	TRBJ1-1	CASSFGRGANTEAFF